A single sample gave rise to the 22 T cell receptor beta chains below, sequenced in a study of identical twins. TCRdb redid the calling of the 5' RACE reads with MiXCR, one entry per CDR3 protein. This table holds hundreds of thousands of distinct CDR3 sequences, approximately 21% found once. These data were also reused for a study on T cells expressing NK-cell markers.

Sequences were obtained from PBMCs. The receptors stem from a woman aged 18-29 years in good health.

At least ten counts were recorded for this clonotype. The chain carries TRBV7-2 and TRBJ2-2; D remains unclear. The V end was cut by 2 bases, the J end by 8 bases, with 9 bases between. Germline V gene data show CDR1 as SGHTA and CDR2 as FQGNSA. The CDR3 is 13 amino acids. CDR3 sequence: CASSLSPRGELFF. CDR3 DNA sequence: TGTGCCAGCAGCTTAAGTCCCCGTGGGGAGCTGTTTTTT.

J is TRBJ2-7 and V is TRBV20-1; possible D gene TRBD2, 5 bases. This CDR3 contains 11 residues. The V gene lost 7 bases and the J gene lost 4 bases, with 11 bases spanning the gap. Germline CDR1 DFQATT, CDR2 SNEGSKA (reference sequence). Here the CDR3 reads CSGKRGYEQYF. Written as DNA, the CDR3 is TGCAGTGGTAAGAGAGGGTACGAGCAGTACTTC.

This clonotype was counted only a few times. The genes are TRBV7-3 and TRBJ2-1; D uncertain. The CDR3 loop spans 10 amino acids. Trimming cost V 7 bases and J 13 bases, with 11 bases left between them. Germline CDR1 reads SGHTA; CDR2 reads FQGTGA. In DNA form, the CDR3 reads TGTGCCAGCATCCCCATTGATCAGTTCTTC. It encodes CASIPIDQFF.

This clonotype has just a few counts. The rearrangement links TRBV6-1 to TRBJ1-2, with D possibly matching TRBD1 (6 bases). The germline CDR1 and CDR2 sequences are MNHNS and SASEGT. V dropped 11 bases and J dropped 1 base, with 14 bases sitting between them. This CDR3 region has 13 residues. Written as DNA, the CDR3 is TGTGCCGGGGCAGGACAGATTAACTATGGCTACACCTTC. Its protein is CAGAGQINYGYTF.

The chain has TRBV20-1 and TRBJ2-1; 7 bases fit TRBD2. This CDR3 region has 15 residues. Germline CDR1 DFQATT, CDR2 SNEGSKA (reference sequence). V was clipped by 6 bases and J by 0 bases; unmatched bases: 8. CDR3 sequence (DNA): TGCAGTGCGACACTAGCGTTGAGCTCCTACAATGAGCAGTTCTTC. Translated: CSATLALSSYNEQFF.

This clonotype was counted many times. This chain connects TRBV12-3 or TRBV12-4 to TRBJ1-3; D perhaps matches TRBD1 (6 bases). The V gene lost 5 bases and the J gene lost 5 bases, with 10 bases spanning the gap. This CDR3 is built from 13 residues. The CDR3 nucleotides read TGTGCCAGCAGTCGGACAGAACGAAACACCATATATTTT. This encodes CASSRTERNTIYF.

This chain uses TRBV7-6 with TRBJ2-5, with D unclear. Per the germline V gene, CDR1 is SGHVS and CDR2 is FNYEAQ. V was trimmed by 1 base and J by 3 bases, leaving 12 bases between them. The CDR3 has 15 residues. Written as DNA, the CDR3 is TGTGCCAGCAGCTTAGAGTGGGCTCTCGAAGAGACCCAGTACTTC. Residues: CASSLEWALEETQYF.

The rearrangement uses TRBV7-3 and TRBJ1-1; the D is unclear. The CDR3 sequence is 15 residues long. The germline V gene encodes CDR1 SGHTA and CDR2 FQGTGA. Between the trimmed V and J ends, which lost 5 bases and 3 bases, there was a span of 16 bases. This CDR3 reads CASSPSQGGHTEAFF. DNA of the CDR3: TGTGCCAGCAGCCCGTCGCAAGGAGGCCACACTGAAGCTTTCTTT.

This clonotype was observed at least ten times. This chain uses TRBV5-1 with TRBJ1-3; no clear D gene. The CDR3 loop spans 14 amino acids. V was shortened by 0 bases and J by 9 bases, with 13 bases between the two germline ends. Germline-derived CDR1 and CDR2 are SGHRS and YFSETQ. The DNA for the CDR3 is TGCGCCAGCAGCTTGGAGTCCTTCCACCCCACCATATATTTT. It translates to CASSLESFHPTIYF. The variable domain in full, with the rest retrieved from reference TRBV5-1 and TRBJ1-3, is KAGVTQTPRYLIKTRGQQVTLSCSPISGHRSVSWYQQTPGQGLQFLFEYFSETQRNKGNFPGRFSGRQFSNSRSEMNVSTLELGDSALYLCASSLESFHPTIYFGEGSWLTVV.

This clonotype was seen a handful of times. This chain joins TRBV27 and TRBJ1-2; tentatively, D is TRBD1 (6 bases). Germline lookup yields CDR1 MNHEY and CDR2 SMNVEV (reference sequence). The CDR3 is made up of 11 amino acids. V shed 8 bases and J shed 9 bases, with 13 bases lying between them. The CDR3 nucleotides are TGTGCCAGCGGACCACAGGGTAGCTACACCTTC. Protein: CASGPQGSYTF.

The chain is built from TRBV3-1 and TRBJ2-1; the match to TRBD1 covers 7 bases. V lost 2 bases and J lost 15; bases outside the gene matches: 7. The CDR3 totals 12 residues. The germline CDR1 and CDR2 sequences are LGHDT and YNNKEL (reference sequence). The CDR3 spells CASSQPGQPPFF. The CDR3 DNA follows: TGTGCCAGCAGCCAACCGGGACAGCCTCCGTTCTTC.

This clonotype was recorded a few times. V and J are TRBV7-3 and TRBJ1-5; 7 nucleotides line up with TRBD1. The CDR3 runs 15 residues. From germline, CDR1 is SGHTA and CDR2 FQGTGA. V lost 0 bases and J lost 2; bases outside the gene matches: 1. The CDR3 nucleotides are TGTGCCAGCAGCTTAACCGGACAGGGCAATCAGCCCCAGCATTTT. As protein: CASSLTGQGNQPQHF.

At least ten counts were recorded for this clonotype. This chain joins TRBV12-3 or TRBV12-4 and TRBJ1-4; 7 bases are shared with TRBD1. CDR3 length equals 15 residues. V lost 0 bases and J lost 4; bases outside the gene matches: 2. The CDR3 here is CASSLAGQFNEKLFF. The DNA of the CDR3 is TGTGCCAGCAGTTTAGCGGGACAGTTTAATGAAAAACTGTTTTTT.

This clonotype was seen a handful of times. The chain carries TRBV3-1 and TRBJ2-1, with D tentatively TRBD1 or TRBD2 (5 bases each). The CDR3 runs 13 residues. V was trimmed by 0 bases and J by 10 bases, leaving 10 bases between them. Germline lookup yields CDR1 LGHDT and CDR2 YNNKEL (reference sequence). The CDR3 protein is CASSQDSREEQFF. The CDR3, as DNA: TGTGCCAGCAGCCAAGACAGCAGGGAGGAGCAGTTCTTC.

This clonotype was counted a few times. The rearrangement uses TRBV12-3 or TRBV12-4 and TRBJ2-7; D is unclear. The CDR3 length is 14 residues. The V end lost 6 bases, the J end lost 3 bases, and 15 bases lay between the germline ends. The CDR3 region has the DNA TGTGCCAGCAGAAAAGCAGGCTCGGGCTACGAGCAGTACTTC. Protein sequence: CASRKAGSGYEQYF.

This rearrangement joins TRBV9 to TRBJ2-2; 11 positions agree with TRBD2. CDR1 SGDLS and CDR2 YYNGEE come from the germline V gene. CDR3 length: 18 residues. The junction had 13 bases not matched to a gene; V was cut back by 4 bases and J by 5 bases. CDR3 residues: CASSFGVGSGRATGELFF. As DNA, the CDR3 is TGTGCCAGCAGCTTCGGGGTCGGTAGCGGGAGGGCTACCGGGGAGCTGTTTTTT.

This chain links TRBV27 with TRBJ1-1, with D possibly TRBD1 on 5 matching bases. There are 14 residues in the CDR3. In germline, CDR1 is MNHEY, CDR2 SMNVEV (reference sequence). Between the trimmed V and J ends, which lost 6 bases and 1 base, there was a span of 12 bases. The CDR3 DNA follows: TGTGCCAGCAGCCATGGGCAGGGGAACACTGAAGCTTTCTTT. Its translation is CASSHGQGNTEAFF.

This clonotype has only a few counts. The CDR3, as DNA: TGTGCCAGCAGCCCCCGGGACAGACCTTCGGGATCCGGGGAGCTGTTTTTT. The encoded protein is CASSPRDRPSGSGELFF. The chain is built from TRBV9 and TRBJ2-2, with 7 bases matching TRBD1. Germline-derived CDR1 and CDR2 are SGDLS and YYNGEE. The length of the CDR3 is 17 residues. J was trimmed by 6 bases and V by 4 bases; bases with no gene match: 15.

This clonotype appeared many times. The chain combines TRBV12-3 or TRBV12-4 with TRBJ1-6, with D possibly TRBD1 on 6 matching bases. V lost 5 bases and J lost 10, with 15 bases in between. There are 14 residues in the CDR3. CDR3 protein: CASSLMGAGSPLHF. CDR3 nucleotide sequence: TGTGCCAGCAGTCTTATGGGGGCCGGGTCACCCCTCCACTTT.

This clonotype has only a few counts. DNA for the CDR3: TGTGCCAGCAGCCCCCAGTTTGGGGGGTCCTACGAGCAGTACTTC. It yields the protein CASSPQFGGSYEQYF. The chain uses TRBV12-3 or TRBV12-4 and TRBJ2-7, with a possible D match to TRBD2 (6 bases). V was cut by 6 bases and J by 1 base, with 16 bases left in between. The CDR3 totals 15 residues.

A few counts support this clonotype. The rearrangement joins TRBV20-1 to TRBJ1-1; possibly TRBD1 for D (6 bases). The V end was cut by 2 bases, the J end by 7 bases, with 11 bases between. CDR1 DFQATT and CDR2 SNEGSKA come from the germline V gene (reference sequence). CDR3 size: 12 residues. CDR3 amino acids: CSARQGSNEAFF. The CDR3 region has the DNA TGCAGTGCTAGACAGGGGAGTAATGAAGCTTTCTTT.

J is TRBJ2-1 and V is TRBV20-1; perhaps D is TRBD1 or TRBD2 (6 bases each). Trimming left V 5 bases short and J 5 bases short, with 19 bases between. This CDR3 has 15 amino acids. Germline V gene data show CDR1 as DFQATT and CDR2 as SNEGSKA (reference sequence). CDR3 nucleotide sequence: TGCAGTGCTTACCCACGGGGGCGAACGAACAATGAGCAGTTCTTC. It specifies CSAYPRGRTNNEQFF.